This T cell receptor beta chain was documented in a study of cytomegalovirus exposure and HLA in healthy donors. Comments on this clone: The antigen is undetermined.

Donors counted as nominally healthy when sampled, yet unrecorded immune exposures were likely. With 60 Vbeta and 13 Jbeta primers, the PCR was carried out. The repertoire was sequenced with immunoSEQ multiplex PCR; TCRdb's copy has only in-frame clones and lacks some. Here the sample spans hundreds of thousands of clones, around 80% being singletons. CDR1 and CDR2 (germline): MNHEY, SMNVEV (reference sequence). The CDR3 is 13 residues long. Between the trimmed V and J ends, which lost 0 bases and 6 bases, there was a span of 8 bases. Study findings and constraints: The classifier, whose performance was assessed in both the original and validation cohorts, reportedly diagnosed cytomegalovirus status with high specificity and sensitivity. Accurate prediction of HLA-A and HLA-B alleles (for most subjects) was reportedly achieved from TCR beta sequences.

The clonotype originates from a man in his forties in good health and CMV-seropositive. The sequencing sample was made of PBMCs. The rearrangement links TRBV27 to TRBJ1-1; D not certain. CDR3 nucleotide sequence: TGTGCCAGCAGTTTATCGGGCAGCCCTGAAGCTTTCTTT. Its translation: CASSLSGSPEAFF.